The next 27 T cell receptor beta chains were all read from a single sample in a study of vaccination effects on CD4 cells after COVID-19. Their antigen targets remain unknown. Using immunoSEQ multiplex PCR, the repertoire was profiled, and TCRdb retains in-frame clones only, with some absent. Here the sample spans roughly 20,000 clones, about two thirds being singletons. Antigen-specific CD4+ T cell clonotypes were called by their expansion after viral peptide-pool culture in ViraFEST. Isolating CD4+ T cells followed more than eight days of culture. This specimen consisted of CD4+ T cells from PBMCs cultured with HCoV-229E spike peptides, obtained before COVID-19 vaccination. These receptors came from a human donor who received a COVID-19 vaccine.

V is TRBV4-1 and J is TRBJ2-2; D not certain. The germline V gene has CDR1 MGHRA and CDR2 YSYEKL. The CDR3 loop spans 14 amino acids. V lost 6 bases to trimming and J lost 1 base, with 9 bases between them. As DNA, the CDR3 is TGCGCCAGCAGGGGCGGATTGAACACCGGGGAGCTGTTTTTT. Encoded protein: CASRGGLNTGELFF.

A few counts support this clone. The chain recombines TRBV2 with TRBJ2-7; no clear D gene. Germline CDR1 reads SNHLY; CDR2 reads FYNNEI. V lost 7 bases, J lost 0 bases, and 10 bases lay in between. This CDR3 comprises 13 residues. CDR3 loop: CASNDVGSYEQYF. For the CDR3, the DNA is TGTGCCAGCAACGATGTTGGCTCCTACGAGCAGTACTTC.

This rearrangement joins TRBV9 to TRBJ2-1; D call uncertain. V lost 0 bases, J lost 8 bases, and 12 bases lay in between. Germline assignment: CDR1 SGDLS and CDR2 YYNGEE. The CDR3 covers 14 residues. The CDR3: CASSVDTYGYEQFF. CDR3 nucleotides: TGTGCCAGCAGCGTAGATACGTATGGGTATGAGCAGTTCTTC.

The J gene is TRBJ1-1, the V gene TRBV6-5; D ambiguous. The CDR3 sequence is 12 residues long. The V and J ends lost 8 bases and 1 base respectively, with 8 bases between them. Germline CDR1 reads MNHEY; CDR2 reads SVGAGI. CDR3 bases: TGTGCCAGCTGGCGCAGGAACACTGAAGCTTTCTTT. It yields the protein CASWRRNTEAFF.

The table lists this clone with a few counts. V usage is TRBV10-1 and J usage is TRBJ1-2; D is uncertain. This CDR3 is built from 12 residues. CDR1 is WNHNN and CDR2 is SYGVQD in the germline V gene (reference sequence). Between the trimmed V and J ends, which lost 9 bases and 8 bases, there was a span of 16 bases. For the CDR3, the DNA is TGCGCCAGGCCCGAGAGGGCTCGGGGCTACACCTTC. This gives the protein CARPERARGYTF.

CDR3 sequence reads: CASSPSGLMGYEQYF. DNA for the CDR3: TGTGCCAGCAGTCCCAGTGGACTAATGGGCTACGAGCAGTACTTC. This rearrangement joins TRBV6-2 or TRBV6-3 to TRBJ2-7; maybe TRBD2 (6 bases). V lost 5 bases, J lost 3 bases, and 17 bases lay in between. Germline lookup yields CDR1 MNHEY and CDR2 SVGEGT. CDR3 length equals 15 residues.

The rearrangement uses TRBV9 and TRBJ2-1; D uncertain. The CDR3 loop spans 11 amino acids. The V end was cut by 3 bases, the J end by 8 bases, with 6 bases between. The germline V gene encodes CDR1 SGDLS and CDR2 YYNGEE. The CDR3 nucleotides read TGTGCCAGCAGCGCCGTCTATGAGCAGTTCTTC. Translated: CASSAVYEQFF.

Only a few counts were recorded for this clone. CDR3 DNA sequence: TGTGCCAGCAGCCAAAACCCAGGCACTGAAGCTTTCTTT. This encodes CASSQNPGTEAFF. The chain links TRBV11-2 to TRBJ1-1; D is unclear. Germline values: CDR1 SGHAT, CDR2 FQNNGV. Between the trimmed V and J ends, which lost 5 bases and 4 bases, there was a span of 11 bases. The CDR3 loop spans 13 amino acids.

V is TRBV27 and J is TRBJ2-3, with 8 bases aligning to TRBD2. Germline assignment: CDR1 MNHEY and CDR2 SMNVEV (reference sequence). The J segment lost 5 bases and the V segment lost 7 bases, leaving 14 bases of the junction unmatched. The CDR3 sequence is 16 residues long. The chain's CDR3 is CASNSLPGRAGDTQYF. The CDR3 DNA reads TGTGCCAGCAATTCATTGCCCGGGAGGGCCGGAGATACGCAGTATTTT.

CDR3: CASSQEVTGIRVNEQFF. CDR3 DNA: TGCGCCAGCAGCCAAGAGGTGACAGGGATTCGGGTGAATGAGCAGTTCTTC. This chain joins TRBV4-1 and TRBJ2-1; 7 bases are shared with TRBD1. Unmatched junction bases numbered 12, after V lost 0 bases and J lost 7 bases. CDR1 and CDR2 (germline): MGHRA, YSYEKL. This CDR3 has 17 residues.

This chain joins TRBV5-1 and TRBJ2-7; TRBD2 matches at 7 bases. Trimming removed 1 base from V and 3 bases from J; junction bases left unmatched: 1. Per germline, CDR1 SGHRS and CDR2 YFSETQ. There are 13 residues in the CDR3. CDR3 protein: CASSLLADYEQYF. DNA for the CDR3: TGCGCCAGCAGCTTGCTAGCGGACTACGAGCAGTACTTC.

This clone was detected once. The chain employs TRBV30 and TRBJ1-5; 10 nucleotides match TRBD1. The V gene's germline CDR1 is GTSNPN and CDR2 SVGIG (reference sequence). J lost 7 bases, V lost 3 bases, and 6 bases had no gene match. This CDR3 has 14 amino acids. CDR3 sequence: CAWSRDRGGQPQHF. The CDR3 DNA reads as TGTGCCTGGAGCCGGGACAGGGGAGGCCAGCCCCAGCATTTT.

Only a few counts were recorded for this clone. The rearrangement uses TRBV7-2 and TRBJ1-5, with D perhaps matching TRBD1 (6 bases). Germline lookup yields CDR1 SGHTA and CDR2 FQGNSA. V lost 1 base to trimming and J lost 7 bases, with 20 bases between them. There are 17 residues in the CDR3. CDR3 DNA: TGTGCCAGCAGCTTAGTTTTTCGTGCGGGGGGCGGACAGCCCCAGCATTTT. Translating gives CASSLVFRAGGGQPQHF.

This chain uses TRBV5-1 with TRBJ2-3, with TRBD2 matching over 11 bases. The germline gives CDR1 SGHRS, CDR2 YFSETQ. V was clipped by 0 bases and J by 2 bases; unmatched bases: 8. This CDR3 region has 18 residues. The CDR3 is CASSLGLAGKTPTDTQYF. CDR3 in DNA: TGCGCCAGCAGCTTGGGACTAGCGGGAAAAACACCCACAGATACGCAGTATTTT.

The genes are TRBV5-1 and TRBJ2-4; 7 nucleotides line up with TRBD1. With V trimmed by 4 bases and J by 4 bases, 2 bases remained unmatched. Germline-derived CDR1 and CDR2 are SGHRS and YFSETQ. This CDR3 has 13 residues. Here the CDR3 reads CASSQGQKNIQYF. The DNA for the CDR3 is TGCGCCAGCAGCCAGGGACAGAAAAACATTCAGTACTTC.

The CDR3 sequence is CASSLSDGSEQYF. The CDR3 nucleotides are TGTGCCAGCAGCTTGTCCGACGGTTCCGAGCAGTACTTC. This chain joins TRBV5-4 and TRBJ2-7; D gene uncertain. In germline, CDR1 is SGHNT, CDR2 YYREEE (reference sequence). The CDR3 totals 13 residues. Trimming removed 1 base from V and 6 bases from J, with 11 bases in between.

The chain uses TRBV5-1 and TRBJ2-7; D is perhaps TRBD2 (6 bases). Trimming left V 0 bases short and J 7 bases short, with 17 bases between. Germline values: CDR1 SGHRS, CDR2 YFSETQ. This CDR3 spans 15 amino acids. The CDR3 nucleotides are TGCGCCAGCAGCTTGGCTCCCGGGACTGGGGGGGAGCAGTACTTC. Translated, it gives CASSLAPGTGGEQYF.

The rearrangement links TRBV14 to TRBJ2-3, with no clear D. The CDR3 totals 14 residues. In germline, CDR1 is SGHDN, CDR2 FVKESK. V lost 4 bases to trimming and J lost 0 bases, with 8 bases between them. This CDR3 reads CASSPSPSTDTQYF. CDR3 in DNA: TGTGCCAGCAGCCCTTCACCCAGCACAGATACGCAGTATTTT.

This clone was found once. CDR3: CASSYGTGSSYEQYF. CDR3 bases: TGTGCCAGCAGTTACGGGACAGGGAGCTCCTACGAGCAGTACTTC. J is TRBJ2-7 and V is TRBV6-5, with 9 positions matching TRBD1. Trimming took 2 bases from V and 0 from J; bases not matched to a gene: 2. Germline CDR1 and CDR2: MNHEY and SVGAGI. The CDR3 extends over 15 amino acids.

The chain uses TRBV6-5 and TRBJ2-5; TRBD2 aligns across 12 bases. The CDR3 sequence is 15 residues long. CDR1 is MNHEY and CDR2 is SVGAGI in the germline V gene. V lost 5 bases and J lost 7; bases outside the gene matches: 8. CDR3 residues: CASSRTSGTTGTQYF. The CDR3 DNA sequence: TGTGCCAGCAGTAGGACTAGCGGGACAACTGGGACCCAGTACTTC.

The chain couples TRBV11-2 to TRBJ1-2; D might be TRBD1 (6 bases). The germline CDR1 and CDR2 sequences are SGHAT and FQNNGV. V was cut by 5 bases and J by 9 bases, with 19 bases left in between. CDR3 length: 14 residues. CDR3 protein: CASSPLTGNRSYTF. The CDR3 DNA follows: TGTGCCAGCAGCCCACTAACAGGGAATAGGAGCTACACCTTC.

The gene calls are TRBV2 and TRBJ1-6; D unresolved. This CDR3 region has 13 residues. Germline V gene lookup returns CDR1 SNHLY and CDR2 FYNNEI. Trimming pared 2 bases from V and 10 bases from J, leaving 9 bases between. CDR3 sequence: CASSEFLRSPLHF. CDR3 in DNA: TGTGCCAGCAGTGAATTTTTAAGGTCACCCCTCCACTTT.

The V call is TRBV18, the J call TRBJ1-5; 9 bases match TRBD1. CDR1 and CDR2 (germline): KGHSH, LQKENI. The CDR3 has 15 residues. V trimming: 4 bases; J trimming: 4 bases; junction bases outside the gene matches: 5. The CDR3 nucleotides read TGTGCCAGCTCACACGCCGGGACAGGGAATCAGCCCCAGCATTTT. This translates into CASSHAGTGNQPQHF. The full variable domain, completed using reference TRBV18 and TRBJ1-5, is NAGVMQNPRHLVRRRGQEARLRCSPMKGHSHVYWYRQLPEEGLKFMVYLQKENIIDESGMPKERFSAEFPKEGPSILRIQQVVRGDSAAYFCASSHAGTGNQPQHFGDGTRLSIL.

The chain has TRBV5-1 and TRBJ2-3, with D tentatively TRBD2 (6 bases). Per germline, CDR1 SGHRS and CDR2 YFSETQ. This CDR3 is 11 amino acids long. The V and J ends lost 4 bases and 11 bases respectively, with 11 bases between them. The chain's CDR3 is CASSGLLEQYF. CDR3 in DNA: TGCGCCAGCAGCGGACTACTCGAGCAGTATTTT. Drawing the rest from reference TRBV5-1 and TRBJ2-3, the complete variable domain is KAGVTQTPRYLIKTRGQQVTLSCSPISGHRSVSWYQQTPGQGLQFLFEYFSETQRNKGNFPGRFSGRQFSNSRSEMNVSTLELGDSALYLCASSGLLEQYFGPGTRLTVL.

The rearrangement uses TRBV6-6 and TRBJ1-5; D gene ambiguous. CDR1 and CDR2 from the germline V gene are MNHNY and SVGAGI (reference sequence). This CDR3 is 11 amino acids long. Between the trimmed V and J ends, which lost 4 bases and 7 bases, there was a span of 5 bases. CDR3 DNA sequence: TGTGCCAGCAGTTCAACCCAGCCCCAGCATTTT. This codes for CASSSTQPQHF.

V usage is TRBV6-5 and J usage is TRBJ1-1, with 7 bases lining up with TRBD1. J lost 3 bases, V lost 5 bases, and 3 bases had no gene match. The CDR3 sequence is 13 residues long. Germline V CDR1 and CDR2: MNHEY, SVGAGI. The CDR3 sequence is CASSQQGYTEAFF. CDR3 sequence (DNA): TGTGCCAGCAGTCAACAGGGGTACACTGAAGCTTTCTTT.

The chain combines TRBV6-6 with TRBJ2-7; TRBD2 might be the D (6 bases). The CDR3 extends over 15 amino acids. With 7 bases removed from V and 3 bases from J, the gap between germline ends came to 19 bases. Germline V gene lookup returns CDR1 MNHNY and CDR2 SVGAGI (reference sequence). CDR3 loop: CASIKGTETSYEQYF. The CDR3 coding sequence is TGTGCCAGCATTAAAGGGACTGAAACCAGCTACGAGCAGTACTTC.